A single sample is the source of the 21 T cell receptor beta chains below, sequenced in a study of cytomegalovirus exposure and HLA in healthy donors. It was with 60 Vbeta and 13 Jbeta primers that the PCR ran. Assay: immunoSEQ multiplex PCR; the TCRdb copy retains only in-frame clones and omits some. Of some 98,000 clones in the sample, 80% to 90% were seen once. Sequencing was carried out using PBMCs. The source is a man aged 40-49 years in good health and CMV-seronegative.

V is TRBV2 and J is TRBJ2-1; the match to TRBD2 covers 12 bases. The junction had 5 bases not matched to a gene; V was cut back by 5 bases and J by 6 bases. Germline CDR1 and CDR2: SNHLY and FYNNEI. This CDR3 contains 15 residues. For the CDR3, the DNA is TGTGCCAGCAGTTTCCTAGCGGGGGGGCTCAATGAGCAGTTCTTC. Its translation is CASSFLAGGLNEQFF.

The gene calls are TRBV4-1 and TRBJ1-5, with 7 bases lining up with TRBD1. The junction had 6 bases not matched to a gene; V was cut back by 5 bases and J by 2 bases. The germline V gene encodes CDR1 MGHRA and CDR2 YSYEKL. CDR3 size: 15 residues. The CDR3 loop is CASSWGQQGNQPQHF. For the CDR3, the DNA is TGCGCCAGCAGCTGGGGACAGCAAGGCAATCAGCCCCAGCATTTT.

The CDR3 DNA reads as TGTGCCAGCAGTCTTAGGGGAGGCAACGAGCAGTACTTC. Its translation: CASSLRGGNEQYF. V is TRBV6-5 and J is TRBJ2-5, with D possibly matching TRBD2 (6 bases). The J call could be wrong; TRBJ2-7 is a better fit for the DNA end. The CDR3 is 13 amino acids. Germline-derived CDR1 and CDR2 are MNHEY and SVGAGI.

The chain has TRBV10-3 and TRBJ2-2, with TRBD2 as a possible D gene (6 bases). The CDR3 covers 15 residues. The ends were cut back, 6 bases at V and 1 base at J, with 12 bases in the middle. Per the germline V gene, CDR1 is ENHRY and CDR2 is SYGVKD. The chain's CDR3 is CAIRGDSRNTGELFF. CDR3 sequence (DNA): TGTGCCATCAGGGGGGACTCTAGGAACACCGGGGAGCTGTTTTTT.

The chain uses TRBV10-3 and TRBJ2-1, with D perhaps TRBD1 (6 bases). The CDR3 spans 14 residues. Trimming took off 2 bases at V and 9 bases at J, with 14 bases between the two ends. Germline CDR1 and CDR2: ENHRY and SYGVKD. The CDR3 DNA is TGTGCCATCAGTGAGGGGCTACTGGACAGTGAGCAGTTCTTC. Protein: CAISEGLLDSEQFF.

This rearrangement joins TRBV6-5 to TRBJ1-2, with D perhaps matching TRBD1 (6 bases). From germline, CDR1 is MNHEY and CDR2 SVGAGI. V shed 10 bases and J shed 6 bases, with 12 bases lying between them. There are 11 residues in the CDR3. CDR3 sequence (DNA): TGTGCCACCGCCAGGGGCCATGGCTACACCTTC. Protein product: CATARGHGYTF.

The rearrangement joins TRBV2 to TRBJ1-5, with D possibly TRBD1 on 5 matching bases. V lost 6 bases and J 6 bases, leaving 18 bases between the germline ends. CDR1 SNHLY and CDR2 FYNNEI come from the germline V gene. The CDR3 length is 15 residues. As DNA, the CDR3 is TGTGCCAGCAGAGGGGCTTCCCCCGGGGGTCAGCCCCAGCATTTT. Protein product: CASRGASPGGQPQHF. Full variable domain (missing parts from reference TRBV2 and TRBJ1-5): EPEVTQTPSHQVTQMGQEVILRCVPISNHLYFYWYRQILGQKVEFLVSFYNNEISEKSEIFDDQFSVERPDGSNFTLKIRSTKLEDSAMYFCASRGASPGGQPQHFGDGTRLSIL.

The gene calls are TRBV18 and TRBJ1-4, with no clear D. Trimming cost V 5 bases and J 5 bases, with 18 bases left between them. This CDR3 contains 16 residues. Germline-derived CDR1 and CDR2 are KGHSH and LQKENI. Here the CDR3 reads CASSMPWRRKNEKLFF. CDR3 DNA sequence: TGTGCCAGCTCAATGCCGTGGCGGAGAAAGAATGAAAAACTGTTTTTT.

The V gene is TRBV10-3, the J gene TRBJ2-2, with no clear D. The CDR3 has 15 amino acids. Trimming took off 2 bases at V and 0 bases at J, with 7 bases between the two ends. Germline loops: CDR1 ENHRY, CDR2 SYGVKD. CDR3 sequence: CAISERRANTGELFF. The CDR3 region has the DNA TGTGCCATCAGTGAGAGACGGGCGAACACCGGGGAGCTGTTTTTT.

This clone was found a few times. V gene TRBV5-5 combines with J gene TRBJ2-7, with a possible D match to TRBD1 (6 bases). V shed 6 bases and J shed 4 bases, with 17 bases lying between them. Germline V gene lookup returns CDR1 SGHKS and CDR2 YYEKEE (reference sequence). The CDR3 totals 14 residues. This CDR3 is CASTLTGPGYEQYF. DNA of the CDR3: TGTGCCAGCACTCTGACAGGCCCTGGGTACGAGCAGTACTTC. The full variable domain, its missing parts supplied by reference TRBV5-5 and TRBJ2-7, is DAGVTQSPTHLIKTRGQQVTLRCSPISGHKSVSWYQQVLGQGPQFIFQYYEKEERGRGNFPDRFSARQFPNYSSELNVNALLLGDSALYLCASTLTGPGYEQYFGPGTRLTVT.

V and J are TRBV5-6 and TRBJ2-3; TRBD2 might be the D (7 bases). With 3 bases removed from V and 1 base from J, the gap between germline ends came to 9 bases. Germline V gene data show CDR1 as SGHDT and CDR2 as YYEEEE. The CDR3 covers 14 residues. The CDR3 DNA follows: TGTGCCAGCAGCTCGGGGGGCCGCACAGATACGCAGTATTTT. Translating gives CASSSGGRTDTQYF.

The rearrangement uses TRBV5-1 and TRBJ2-5, with TRBD1 matching over 9 bases. The CDR3 sequence is 16 residues long. The germline V gene has CDR1 SGHRS and CDR2 YFSETQ. With V trimmed by 2 bases and J by 2 bases, 7 bases remained unmatched. CDR3 coding DNA: TGCGCCAGCAGCTTTCCGGCCGGGACAGGGCAAGAGACCCAGTACTTC. As protein: CASSFPAGTGQETQYF.

V is TRBV6-1 and J is TRBJ1-2; D perhaps matches TRBD1 (6 bases). V was trimmed by 7 bases and J by 2 bases, leaving 17 bases between them. The CDR3 is 15 residues long. CDR1 MNHNS and CDR2 SASEGT come from the germline V gene. The CDR3 DNA sequence: TGTGCCAGCACCGAACAGGGAACACCCAACTATGGCTACACCTTC. This encodes CASTEQGTPNYGYTF.

The J gene is TRBJ2-3, the V gene TRBV15; TRBD2 is a possible D gene (7 bases). Germline assignment: CDR1 LNHNV and CDR2 YYDKDF (reference sequence). The CDR3 loop spans 15 amino acids. Between the trimmed V and J ends, which lost 5 bases and 0 bases, there was a span of 12 bases. CDR3 region: CATSLGGASTDTQYF. The DNA for the CDR3 is TGTGCCACCAGCCTGGGGGGGGCTAGCACAGATACGCAGTATTTT.

The genes are TRBV6-4 and TRBJ2-3, with 7 bases fitting TRBD1. The germline V gene encodes CDR1 MRHNA and CDR2 SNTAGT. The CDR3 contains 15 residues. The trim removed 6 bases at V and 2 bases at J, leaving 8 bases unmatched. The chain's CDR3 is CASRYGQEFTDTQYF. Here the CDR3 DNA reads TGTGCCAGCAGATACGGACAGGAGTTCACAGATACGCAGTATTTT.

This clone has a single count. The chain joins TRBV27 to TRBJ2-7; 8 bases align to TRBD1. The V gene end was trimmed by 5 bases and the J gene end by 1 base; junction bases not matched to a gene: 7. The CDR3 loop spans 15 amino acids. Germline V gene data show CDR1 as MNHEY and CDR2 as SMNVEV (reference sequence). The CDR3, as DNA: TGTGCCAGCAGTACAGGACAGGGCACTTCCTACGAGCAGTACTTC. Translated: CASSTGQGTSYEQYF.

The genes are TRBV13 and TRBJ2-1; weak D call: TRBD1 (7 bases). The CDR3 is 15 residues long. CDR1 and CDR2 (germline): PRHDT, FYEKMQ (reference sequence). Trimming took off 5 bases at V and 5 bases at J, with 16 bases between the two ends. The CDR3 reads CASSPGDRLDNEQFF. Here the CDR3 DNA reads TGTGCCAGCAGCCCGGGGGACAGATTGGACAATGAGCAGTTCTTC.

This clone was recorded a few times. The V gene is TRBV20-1, the J gene TRBJ1-2; D gene unclear. This CDR3 is built from 11 residues. V lost 3 bases and J 4 bases, leaving 6 bases between the germline ends. The germline CDR1 and CDR2 sequences are DFQATT and SNEGSKA (reference sequence). CDR3 amino acids: CSASNPYGYTF. CDR3 DNA sequence: TGCAGTGCTAGTAATCCCTATGGCTACACCTTC.

This chain uses TRBV7-9 with TRBJ2-1; D might be TRBD1 (6 bases). This CDR3 has 15 amino acids. Germline CDR1 reads SEHNR; CDR2 reads FQNEAQ (reference sequence). With 4 bases removed from V and 4 bases from J, the gap between germline ends came to 14 bases. CDR3 bases: TGTGCCAGCAGCTCCCCCAGGGGAGTATACAATGAGCAGTTCTTC. Translated, it gives CASSSPRGVYNEQFF. Full variable domain (remainder filled in from reference TRBV7-9 and TRBJ2-1): DTGVSQNPRHKITKRGQNVTFRCDPISEHNRLYWYRQTLGQGPEFLTYFQNEAQLEKSRLLSDRFSAERPKGSFSTLEIQRTEQGDSAMYLCASSSPRGVYNEQFFGPGTRLTVL.

The chain has TRBV29-1 and TRBJ2-1, with 10 nucleotides matching TRBD2. This CDR3 has 13 residues. With V trimmed by 6 bases and J by 4 bases, 3 bases remained unmatched. The V gene's germline CDR1 is SQVTM and CDR2 ANQGSEA. The CDR3 nucleotides read TGCAGCGTGAGGACTAGCGGATACAATGAGCAGTTCTTC. Translation gives CSVRTSGYNEQFF.

The gene calls are TRBV5-5 and TRBJ1-1, with D possibly TRBD1 on 6 matching bases. CDR1 is SGHKS, CDR2 YYEKEE, per germline (reference sequence). Trimming took 0 bases from V and 1 from J, leaving 10 bases between them. The CDR3 runs 15 residues. CDR3: CASSLDGQPNTEAFF. For the CDR3, the DNA is TGTGCCAGCAGCTTGGATGGACAGCCGAACACTGAAGCTTTCTTT.